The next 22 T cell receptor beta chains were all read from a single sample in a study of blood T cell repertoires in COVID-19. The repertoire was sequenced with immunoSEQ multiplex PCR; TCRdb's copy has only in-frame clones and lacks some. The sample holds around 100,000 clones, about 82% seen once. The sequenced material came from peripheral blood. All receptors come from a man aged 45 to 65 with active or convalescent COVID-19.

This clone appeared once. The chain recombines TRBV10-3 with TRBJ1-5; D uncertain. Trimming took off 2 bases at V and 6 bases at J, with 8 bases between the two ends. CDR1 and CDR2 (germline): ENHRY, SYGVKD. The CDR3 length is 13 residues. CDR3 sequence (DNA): TGTGCCATCAGTGAGGTGGAGGGTCAGCCCCAGCATTTT. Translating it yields CAISEVEGQPQHF.

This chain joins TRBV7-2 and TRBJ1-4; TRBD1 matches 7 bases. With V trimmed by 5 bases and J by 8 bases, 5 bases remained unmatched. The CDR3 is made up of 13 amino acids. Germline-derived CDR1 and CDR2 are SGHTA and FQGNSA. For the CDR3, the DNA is TGTGCCAGCAGCATCGCAGGGGGGGAAAAACTGTTTTTT. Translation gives CASSIAGGEKLFF.

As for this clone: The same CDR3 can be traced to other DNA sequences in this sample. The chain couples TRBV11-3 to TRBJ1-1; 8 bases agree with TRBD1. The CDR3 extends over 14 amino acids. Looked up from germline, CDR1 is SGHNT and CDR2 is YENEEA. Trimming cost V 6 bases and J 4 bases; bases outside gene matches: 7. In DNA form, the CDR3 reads TGTGCCAGCAGTCCGCGACAGGGGAGCACTGAAGCTTTCTTT. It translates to CASSPRQGSTEAFF. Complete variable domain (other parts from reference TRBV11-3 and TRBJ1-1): EAGVVQSPRYKIIEKKQPVAFWCNPISGHNTLYWYLQNLGQGPELLIRYENEEAVDDSQLPKDRFSAERLKGVDSTLKIQPAELGDSAVYLCASSPRQGSTEAFFGQGTRLTVV.

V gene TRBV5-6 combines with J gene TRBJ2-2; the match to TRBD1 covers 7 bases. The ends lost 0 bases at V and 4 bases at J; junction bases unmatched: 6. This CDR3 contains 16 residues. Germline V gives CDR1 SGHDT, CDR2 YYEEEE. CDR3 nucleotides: TGTGCCAGCAGCTTGGCCCACAGGGGCGCCACCGGGGAGCTGTTTTTT. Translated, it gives CASSLAHRGATGELFF.

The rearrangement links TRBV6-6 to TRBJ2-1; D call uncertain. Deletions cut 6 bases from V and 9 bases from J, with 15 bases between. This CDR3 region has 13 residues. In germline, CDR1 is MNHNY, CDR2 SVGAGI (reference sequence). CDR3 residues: CASSDWVFTEQFF. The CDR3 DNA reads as TGTGCCAGCAGCGACTGGGTTTTTACTGAGCAGTTCTTC.

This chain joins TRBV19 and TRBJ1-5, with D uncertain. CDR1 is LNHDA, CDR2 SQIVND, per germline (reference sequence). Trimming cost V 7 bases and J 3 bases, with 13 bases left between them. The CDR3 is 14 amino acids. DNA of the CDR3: TGTGCCAGTACCCTCTGGGGAGCCAATCAGCCCCAGCATTTT. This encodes CASTLWGANQPQHF.

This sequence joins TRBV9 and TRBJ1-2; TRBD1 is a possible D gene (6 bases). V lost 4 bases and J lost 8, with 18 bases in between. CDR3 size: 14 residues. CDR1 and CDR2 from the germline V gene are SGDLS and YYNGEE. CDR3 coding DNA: TGTGCCAGCAGCCCTAGGACAGCTTGGGACGGCTACACCTTC. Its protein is CASSPRTAWDGYTF.

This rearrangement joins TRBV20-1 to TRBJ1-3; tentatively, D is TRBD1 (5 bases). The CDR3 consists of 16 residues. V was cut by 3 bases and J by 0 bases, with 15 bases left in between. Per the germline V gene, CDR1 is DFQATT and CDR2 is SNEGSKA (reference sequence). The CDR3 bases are TGCAGTGCTAGTCAATCCGGGGGGTTCTCTGGAAACACCATATATTTT. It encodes CSASQSGGFSGNTIYF.

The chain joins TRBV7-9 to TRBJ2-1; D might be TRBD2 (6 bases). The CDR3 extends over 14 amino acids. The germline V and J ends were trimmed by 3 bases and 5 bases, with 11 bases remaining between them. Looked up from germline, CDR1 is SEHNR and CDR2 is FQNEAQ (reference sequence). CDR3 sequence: CASSLRTIHNEQFF. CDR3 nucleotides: TGTGCCAGCAGCTTGAGGACTATCCACAATGAGCAGTTCTTC.

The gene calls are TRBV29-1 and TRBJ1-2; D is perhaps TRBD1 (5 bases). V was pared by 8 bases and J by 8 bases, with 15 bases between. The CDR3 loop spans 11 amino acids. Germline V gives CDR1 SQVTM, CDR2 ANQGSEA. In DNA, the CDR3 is TGCAGCTCGGACGCCGGGGGAGGCTACACCTTC. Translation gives CSSDAGGGYTF.

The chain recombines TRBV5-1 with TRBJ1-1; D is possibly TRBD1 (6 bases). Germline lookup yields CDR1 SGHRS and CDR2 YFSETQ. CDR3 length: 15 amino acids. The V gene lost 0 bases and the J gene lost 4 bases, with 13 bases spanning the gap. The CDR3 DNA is TGCGCCAGCAGCTTGGTTGGGGGCGGGAGCACTGAAGCTTTCTTT. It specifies CASSLVGGGSTEAFF. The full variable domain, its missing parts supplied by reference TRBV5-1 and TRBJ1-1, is KAGVTQTPRYLIKTRGQQVTLSCSPISGHRSVSWYQQTPGQGLQFLFEYFSETQRNKGNFPGRFSGRQFSNSRSEMNVSTLELGDSALYLCASSLVGGGSTEAFFGQGTRLTVV.

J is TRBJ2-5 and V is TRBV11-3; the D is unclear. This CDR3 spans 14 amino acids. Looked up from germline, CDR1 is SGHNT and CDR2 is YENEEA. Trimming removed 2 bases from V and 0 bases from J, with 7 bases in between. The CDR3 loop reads CASSLYEDQETQYF. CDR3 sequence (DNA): TGTGCCAGCAGCTTATATGAGGACCAAGAGACCCAGTACTTC.

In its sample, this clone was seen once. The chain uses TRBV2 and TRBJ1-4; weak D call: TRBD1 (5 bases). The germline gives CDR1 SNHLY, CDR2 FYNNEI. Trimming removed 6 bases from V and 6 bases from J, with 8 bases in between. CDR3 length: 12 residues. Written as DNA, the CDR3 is TGTGCCAGCAGCCAGGGCTATGAAAAACTGTTTTTT. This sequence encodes CASSQGYEKLFF.

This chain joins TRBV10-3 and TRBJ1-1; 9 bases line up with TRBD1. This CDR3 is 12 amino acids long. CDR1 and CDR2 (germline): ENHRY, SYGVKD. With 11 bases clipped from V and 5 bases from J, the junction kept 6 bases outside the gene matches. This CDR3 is CAVQGADTEAFF. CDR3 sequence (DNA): TGTGCCGTACAGGGGGCTGATACTGAAGCTTTCTTT.

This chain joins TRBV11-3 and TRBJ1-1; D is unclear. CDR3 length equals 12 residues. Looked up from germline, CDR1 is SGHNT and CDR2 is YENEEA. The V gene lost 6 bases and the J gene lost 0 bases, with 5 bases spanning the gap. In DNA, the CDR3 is TGTGCCAGCAGGCAGATGAACACTGAAGCTTTCTTT. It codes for CASRQMNTEAFF.

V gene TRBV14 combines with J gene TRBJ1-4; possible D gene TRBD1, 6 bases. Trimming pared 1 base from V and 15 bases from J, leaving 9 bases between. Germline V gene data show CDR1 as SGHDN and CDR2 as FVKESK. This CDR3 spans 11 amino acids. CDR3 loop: CASSQGRTVFF. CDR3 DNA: TGTGCCAGCAGCCAAGGGCGGACAGTGTTTTTT.

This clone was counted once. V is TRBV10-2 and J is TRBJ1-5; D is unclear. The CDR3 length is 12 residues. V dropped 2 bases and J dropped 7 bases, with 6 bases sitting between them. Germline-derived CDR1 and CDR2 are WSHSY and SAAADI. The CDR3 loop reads CASSEGRQPQHF. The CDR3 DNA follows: TGCGCCAGCAGTGAGGGGAGACAGCCCCAGCATTTT.

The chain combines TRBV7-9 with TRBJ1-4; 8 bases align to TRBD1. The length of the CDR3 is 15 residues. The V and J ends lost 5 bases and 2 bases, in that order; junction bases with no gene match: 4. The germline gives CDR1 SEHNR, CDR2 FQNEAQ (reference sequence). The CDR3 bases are TGTGCCAGCAGCGACAGGGGAGGGACTAATGAAAAACTGTTTTTT. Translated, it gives CASSDRGGTNEKLFF.

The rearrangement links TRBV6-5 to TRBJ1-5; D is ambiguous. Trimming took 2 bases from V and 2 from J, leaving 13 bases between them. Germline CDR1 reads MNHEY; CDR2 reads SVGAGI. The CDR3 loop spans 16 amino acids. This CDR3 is CASSYLGPGGNQPQHF. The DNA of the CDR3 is TGTGCCAGCAGTTACCTCGGTCCCGGGGGCAATCAGCCCCAGCATTTT.

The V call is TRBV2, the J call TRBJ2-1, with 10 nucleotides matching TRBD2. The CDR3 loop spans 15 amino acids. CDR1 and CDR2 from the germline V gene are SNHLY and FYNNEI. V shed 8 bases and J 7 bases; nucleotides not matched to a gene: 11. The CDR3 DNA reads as TGTGCCAGCCGTATACTAGCGGGATTGGGTAATGAGCAGTTCTTC. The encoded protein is CASRILAGLGNEQFF.

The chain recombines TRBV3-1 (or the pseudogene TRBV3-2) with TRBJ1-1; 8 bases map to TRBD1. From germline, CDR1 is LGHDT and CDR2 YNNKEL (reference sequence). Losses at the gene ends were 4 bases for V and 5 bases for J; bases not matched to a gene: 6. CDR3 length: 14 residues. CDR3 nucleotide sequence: TGTGCCAGCAGCCTGGACAGGGAGAGAACTGAAGCTTTCTTT. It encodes CASSLDRERTEAFF.

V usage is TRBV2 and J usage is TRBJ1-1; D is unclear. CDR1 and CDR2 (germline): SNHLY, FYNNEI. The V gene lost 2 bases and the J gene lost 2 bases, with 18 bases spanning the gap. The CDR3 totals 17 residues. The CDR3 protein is CASSESVLRRENTEAFF. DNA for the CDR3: TGTGCCAGCAGTGAAAGCGTGTTGCGACGGGAAAACACTGAAGCTTTCTTT.